This T cell receptor (beta chain) comes out of a study of blood T cell repertoires in COVID-19. As for the study in general: Material from acute and convalescent COVID-19 was sourced from the United States, Italy and Spain. T cells, B-cell-depleted T cells, or PBMCs supplied cDNA or gDNA.

The table lists this clone with a count of one. Authors' methods: Amplification of reference gene primers was used by the study to estimate nucleated cell counts. TCRdb's table, derived via immunoSEQ multiplex PCR, lists solely in-frame clones and lacks some. V, J and clone size are taken as reported in that table, and D and trimming were inferred from the DNA itself. This sample yields 200,000 or so clones, of which approximately 84% are seen a single time; approximately 7.2% belongs to the top ten. The ends were cut back, 4 bases at V and 8 bases at J, with 15 bases in the middle. This CDR3 is 13 amino acids long. CDR1 is SQVTM, CDR2 ANQGSEA, per germline.

Sequencing was performed on peripheral blood. The chain is built from TRBV29-1 and TRBJ2-1; weak D call: TRBD2 (6 bases). The source is a human donor with acute or convalescent COVID-19. The donor label of this sample is uncertain. Here the CDR3 DNA reads TGCAGCGTTGGCGGGACCCGTGCGTATGAGCAGTTCTTC. This encodes CSVGGTRAYEQFF.